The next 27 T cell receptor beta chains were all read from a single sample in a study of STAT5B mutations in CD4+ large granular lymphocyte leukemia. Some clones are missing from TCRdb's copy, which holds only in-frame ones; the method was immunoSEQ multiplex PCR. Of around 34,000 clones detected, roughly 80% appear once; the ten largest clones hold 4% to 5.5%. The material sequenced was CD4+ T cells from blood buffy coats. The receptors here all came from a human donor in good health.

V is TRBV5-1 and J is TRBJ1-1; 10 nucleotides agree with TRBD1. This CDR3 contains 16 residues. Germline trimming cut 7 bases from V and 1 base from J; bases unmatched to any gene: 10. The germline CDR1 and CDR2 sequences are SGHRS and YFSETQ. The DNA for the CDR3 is TGCGCCAGCGGCCCTGGGGGGACAGGGGCGAACACTGAAGCTTTCTTT. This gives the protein CASGPGGTGANTEAFF.

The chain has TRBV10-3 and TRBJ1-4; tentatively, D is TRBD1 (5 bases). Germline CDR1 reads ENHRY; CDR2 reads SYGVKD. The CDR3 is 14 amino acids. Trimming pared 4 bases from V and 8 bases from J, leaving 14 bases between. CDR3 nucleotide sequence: TGTGCCATCAGTGCGGGGGAAAGGGAGGAAAAACTGTTTTTT. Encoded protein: CAISAGEREEKLFF.

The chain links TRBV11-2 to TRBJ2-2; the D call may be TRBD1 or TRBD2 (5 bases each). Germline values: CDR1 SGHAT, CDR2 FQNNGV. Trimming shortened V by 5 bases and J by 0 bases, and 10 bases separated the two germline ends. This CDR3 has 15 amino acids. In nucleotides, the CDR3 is TGTGCCAGCAGCCCCGGGACCCCGAACACCGGGGAGCTGTTTTTT. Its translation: CASSPGTPNTGELFF.

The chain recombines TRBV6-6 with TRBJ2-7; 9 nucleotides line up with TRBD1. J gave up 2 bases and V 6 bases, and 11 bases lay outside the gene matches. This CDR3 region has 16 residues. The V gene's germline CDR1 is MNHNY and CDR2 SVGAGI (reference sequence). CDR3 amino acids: CASSPFRRTGAYEQYF. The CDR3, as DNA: TGTGCCAGCAGCCCATTTCGAAGGACAGGGGCCTACGAGCAGTACTTC.

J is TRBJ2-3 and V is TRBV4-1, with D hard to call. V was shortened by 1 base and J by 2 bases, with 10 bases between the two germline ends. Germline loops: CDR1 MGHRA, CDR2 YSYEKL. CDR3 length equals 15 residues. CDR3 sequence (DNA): TGCGCCAGCAGCCAAGTTAGTTTTAACACAGATACGCAGTATTTT. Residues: CASSQVSFNTDTQYF.

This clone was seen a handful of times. The DNA for the CDR3 is TGTGCCAGCAGTCGAGACAGAGGCGGCTACACCTTC. Translation gives CASSRDRGGYTF. This rearrangement joins TRBV6-5 to TRBJ1-2, with D possibly matching TRBD1 (5 bases). Germline values: CDR1 MNHEY, CDR2 SVGAGI. The V gene lost 5 bases and the J gene lost 8 bases, with 12 bases spanning the gap. The CDR3 consists of 12 residues.

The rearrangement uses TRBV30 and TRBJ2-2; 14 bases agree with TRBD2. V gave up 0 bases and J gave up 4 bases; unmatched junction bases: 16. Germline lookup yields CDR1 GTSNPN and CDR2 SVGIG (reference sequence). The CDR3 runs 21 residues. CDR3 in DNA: TGTGCCTGGAGTGTACTCTGGGGCGCGACTAGCGGGAGGGCTCGCACCGGGGAGCTGTTTTTT. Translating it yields CAWSVLWGATSGRARTGELFF. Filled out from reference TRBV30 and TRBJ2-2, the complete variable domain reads SQTIHQWPATLVQPVGSPLSLECTVEGTSNPNLYWYRQAAGRGLQLLFYSVGIGQISSEVPQNLSASRPQDRQFILSSKKLLLSDSGFYLCAWSVLWGATSGRARTGELFFGEGSRLTVL.

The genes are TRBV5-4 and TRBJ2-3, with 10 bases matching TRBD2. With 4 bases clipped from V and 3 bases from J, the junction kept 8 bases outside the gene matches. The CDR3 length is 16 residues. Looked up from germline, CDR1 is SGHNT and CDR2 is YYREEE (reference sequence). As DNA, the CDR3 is TGTGCCAGCAGCACCCTAGCGGGAGTTGGTACAGATACGCAGTATTTT. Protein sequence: CASSTLAGVGTDTQYF.

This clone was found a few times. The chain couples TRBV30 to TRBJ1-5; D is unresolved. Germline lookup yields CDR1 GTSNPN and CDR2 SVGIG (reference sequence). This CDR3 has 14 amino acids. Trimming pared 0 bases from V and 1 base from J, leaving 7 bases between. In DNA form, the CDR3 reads TGTGCCTGGAGTGTCGGGAACAGCAATCAGCCCCAGCATTTT. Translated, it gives CAWSVGNSNQPQHF. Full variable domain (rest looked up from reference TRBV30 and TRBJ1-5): SQTIHQWPATLVQPVGSPLSLECTVEGTSNPNLYWYRQAAGRGLQLLFYSVGIGQISSEVPQNLSASRPQDRQFILSSKKLLLSDSGFYLCAWSVGNSNQPQHFGDGTRLSIL.

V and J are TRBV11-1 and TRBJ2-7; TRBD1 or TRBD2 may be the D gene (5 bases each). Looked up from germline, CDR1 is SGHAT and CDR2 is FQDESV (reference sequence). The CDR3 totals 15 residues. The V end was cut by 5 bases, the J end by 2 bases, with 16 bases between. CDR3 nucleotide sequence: TGTGCCAGCAGCGTCGGATGGGGGACCGCCTACGAGCAGTACTTC. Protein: CASSVGWGTAYEQYF.

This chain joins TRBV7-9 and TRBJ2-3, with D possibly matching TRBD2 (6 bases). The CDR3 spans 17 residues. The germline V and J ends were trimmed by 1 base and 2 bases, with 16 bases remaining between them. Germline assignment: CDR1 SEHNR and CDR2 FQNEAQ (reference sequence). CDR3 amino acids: CASSLGGLGPTTDTQYF. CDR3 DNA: TGTGCCAGCAGCTTAGGGGGACTTGGGCCTACCACAGATACGCAGTATTTT.

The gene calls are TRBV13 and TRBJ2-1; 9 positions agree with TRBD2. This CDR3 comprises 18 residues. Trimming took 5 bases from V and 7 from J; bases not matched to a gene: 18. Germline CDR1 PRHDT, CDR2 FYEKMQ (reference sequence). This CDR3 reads CASSKPVTWSGRRNEQFF. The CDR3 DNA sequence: TGTGCCAGCAGCAAACCGGTGACCTGGAGCGGGAGGAGAAATGAGCAGTTCTTC.

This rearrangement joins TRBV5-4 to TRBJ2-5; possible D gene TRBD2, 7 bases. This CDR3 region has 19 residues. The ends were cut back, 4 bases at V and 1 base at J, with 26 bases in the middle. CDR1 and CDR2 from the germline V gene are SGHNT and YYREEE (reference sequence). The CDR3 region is CASSTPLGGQGTAQETQYF. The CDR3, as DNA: TGTGCCAGCAGCACACCGCTCGGGGGGCAGGGGACCGCCCAAGAGACCCAGTACTTC.

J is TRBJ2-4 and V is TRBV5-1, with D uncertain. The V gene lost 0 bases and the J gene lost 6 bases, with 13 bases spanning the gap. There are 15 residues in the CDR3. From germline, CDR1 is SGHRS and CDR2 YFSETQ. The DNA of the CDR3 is TGCGCCAGCAGCTTGGGATCAGGCTTGGGAAACATTCAGTACTTC. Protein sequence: CASSLGSGLGNIQYF. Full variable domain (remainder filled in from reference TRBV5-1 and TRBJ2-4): KAGVTQTPRYLIKTRGQQVTLSCSPISGHRSVSWYQQTPGQGLQFLFEYFSETQRNKGNFPGRFSGRQFSNSRSEMNVSTLELGDSALYLCASSLGSGLGNIQYFGAGTRLSVL.

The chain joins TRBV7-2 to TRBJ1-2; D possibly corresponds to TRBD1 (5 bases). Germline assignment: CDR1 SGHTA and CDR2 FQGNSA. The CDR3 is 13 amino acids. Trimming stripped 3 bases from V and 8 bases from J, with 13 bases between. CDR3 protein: CASSLGPAGGYTF. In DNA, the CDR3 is TGTGCCAGCAGCTTGGGACCGGCCGGGGGCTACACCTTC.

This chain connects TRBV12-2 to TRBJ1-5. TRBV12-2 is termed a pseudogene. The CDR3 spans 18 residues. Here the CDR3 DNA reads TGTGCAAGTCGCACAGAGGGGGGGGATTCGGGAGGCAATCAGCCCCAGCATTTT. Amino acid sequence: CASRTEGGDSGGNQPQHF.

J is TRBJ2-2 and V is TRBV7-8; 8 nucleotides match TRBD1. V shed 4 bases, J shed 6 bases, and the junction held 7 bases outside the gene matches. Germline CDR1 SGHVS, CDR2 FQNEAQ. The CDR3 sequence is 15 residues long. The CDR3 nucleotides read TGTGCCAGCAGCTCAACGACAGGGGCCGCCGGGGAGCTGTTTTTT. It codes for CASSSTTGAAGELFF.

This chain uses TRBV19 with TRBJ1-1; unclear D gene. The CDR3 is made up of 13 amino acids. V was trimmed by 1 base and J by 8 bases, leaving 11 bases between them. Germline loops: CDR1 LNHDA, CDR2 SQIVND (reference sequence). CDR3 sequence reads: CASSIGEGMEAFF. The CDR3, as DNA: TGTGCCAGTAGTATAGGTGAGGGAATGGAAGCTTTCTTT. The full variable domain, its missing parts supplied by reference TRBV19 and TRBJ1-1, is DGGITQSPKYLFRKEGQNVTLSCEQNLNHDAMYWYRQDPGQGLRLIYYSQIVNDFQKGDIAEGYSVSREKKESFPLTVTSAQKNPTAFYLCASSIGEGMEAFFGQGTRLTVV.

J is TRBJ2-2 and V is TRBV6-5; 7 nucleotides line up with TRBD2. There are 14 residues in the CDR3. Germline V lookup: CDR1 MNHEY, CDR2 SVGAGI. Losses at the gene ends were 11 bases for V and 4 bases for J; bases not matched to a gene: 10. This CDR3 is CAAGGRGFTGELFF. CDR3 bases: TGTGCCGCGGGCGGGAGAGGATTCACCGGGGAGCTGTTTTTT.

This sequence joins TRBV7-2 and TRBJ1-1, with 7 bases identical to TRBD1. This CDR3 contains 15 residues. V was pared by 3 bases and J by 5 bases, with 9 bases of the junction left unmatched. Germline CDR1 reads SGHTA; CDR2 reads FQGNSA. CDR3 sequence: CASSLSDRSGTEAFF. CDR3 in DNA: TGTGCCAGCAGCTTGTCGGACAGGTCGGGAACTGAAGCTTTCTTT. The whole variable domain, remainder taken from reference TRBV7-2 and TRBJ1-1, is GAGVSQSPSNKVTEKGKDVELRCDPISGHTALYWYRQSLGQGLEFLIYFQGNSAPDKSGLPSDRFSAERTGGSVSTLTIQRTQQEDSAVYLCASSLSDRSGTEAFFGQGTRLTVV.

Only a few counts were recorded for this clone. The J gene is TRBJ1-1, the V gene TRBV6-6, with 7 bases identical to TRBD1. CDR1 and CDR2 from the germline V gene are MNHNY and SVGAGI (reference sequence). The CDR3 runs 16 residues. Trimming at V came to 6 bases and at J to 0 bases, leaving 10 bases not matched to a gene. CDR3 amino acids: CASSNRDSNLNTEAFF. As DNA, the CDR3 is TGTGCCAGCAGCAACCGGGACAGCAACCTGAACACTGAAGCTTTCTTT.

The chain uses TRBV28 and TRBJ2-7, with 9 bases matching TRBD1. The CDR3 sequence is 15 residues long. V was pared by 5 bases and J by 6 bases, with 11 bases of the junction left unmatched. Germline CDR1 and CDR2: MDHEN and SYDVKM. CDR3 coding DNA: TGTGCCAGCAGTGTAATCCGGGACAGGGCTCCCGAGCAGTACTTC. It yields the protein CASSVIRDRAPEQYF.

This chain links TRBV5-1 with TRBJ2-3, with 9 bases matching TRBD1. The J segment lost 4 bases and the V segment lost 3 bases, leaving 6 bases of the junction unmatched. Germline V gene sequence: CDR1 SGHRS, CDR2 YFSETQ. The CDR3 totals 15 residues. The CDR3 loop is CASSWRDRVADTQYF. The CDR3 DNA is TGCGCCAGCAGCTGGCGGGACAGGGTAGCAGATACGCAGTATTTT. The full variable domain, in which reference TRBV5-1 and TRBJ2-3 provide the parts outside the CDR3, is KAGVTQTPRYLIKTRGQQVTLSCSPISGHRSVSWYQQTPGQGLQFLFEYFSETQRNKGNFPGRFSGRQFSNSRSEMNVSTLELGDSALYLCASSWRDRVADTQYFGPGTRLTVL.

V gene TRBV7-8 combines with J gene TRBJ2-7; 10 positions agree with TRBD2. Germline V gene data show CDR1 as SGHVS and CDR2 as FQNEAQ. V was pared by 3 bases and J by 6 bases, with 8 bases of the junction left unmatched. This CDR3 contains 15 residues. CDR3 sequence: CASSFLAGEGLEQYF. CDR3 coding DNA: TGTGCCAGCAGCTTCCTAGCGGGAGAGGGTCTCGAGCAGTACTTC.

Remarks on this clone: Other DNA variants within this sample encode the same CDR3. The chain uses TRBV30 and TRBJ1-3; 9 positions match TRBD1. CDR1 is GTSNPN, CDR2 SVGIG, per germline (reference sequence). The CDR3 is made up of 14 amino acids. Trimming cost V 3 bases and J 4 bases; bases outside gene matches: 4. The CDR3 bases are TGTGCCTGGAGCACAGGGGGCGCGGGAAACACCATATATTTT. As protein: CAWSTGGAGNTIYF.

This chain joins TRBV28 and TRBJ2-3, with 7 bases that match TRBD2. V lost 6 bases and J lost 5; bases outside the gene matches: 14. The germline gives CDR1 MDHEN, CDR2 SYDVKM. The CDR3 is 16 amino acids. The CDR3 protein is CASSAGLGPTGDTQYF. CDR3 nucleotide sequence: TGTGCCAGCAGCGCCGGACTAGGACCAACTGGAGATACGCAGTATTTT. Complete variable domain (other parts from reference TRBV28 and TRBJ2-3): DVKVTQSSRYLVKRTGEKVFLECVQDMDHENMFWYRQDPGLGLRLIYFSYDVKMKEKGDIPEGYSVSREKKERFSLILESASTNQTSMYLCASSAGLGPTGDTQYFGPGTRLTVL.

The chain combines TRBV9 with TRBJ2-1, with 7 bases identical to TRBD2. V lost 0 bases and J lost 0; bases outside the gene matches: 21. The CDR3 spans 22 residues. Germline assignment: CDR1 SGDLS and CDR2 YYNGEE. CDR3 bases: TGTGCCAGCAGCGTAGTGCCAGGGCGGGGGAAAGGGCCCTTCAGCTCCTACAATGAGCAGTTCTTC. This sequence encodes CASSVVPGRGKGPFSSYNEQFF.